Following are 5 T cell receptor beta chains from one sample sequenced in a study of T cells in Graves' hyperthyroidism and ophthalmopathy (dated by TCRdb to between 2019 and 2020). Libraries were made using multiplex PCR. Sequencing was performed on an Illumina HiSeq 2000. TCR beta CDR3 regions were amplified from RNA transcripts. The first round of RT-PCR for the TCR CDR3 was performed with the HTBI primer set and the Qiagen OneStep RT-PCR kit. Clones were called with MiXCR by TCRdb after fastp trimmed the public reads at Q25, and only in-frame beta chains were retained. Rows are combined by CDR3 protein, so each entry shows the most common genes and DNA. In all, the sample holds a few hundred thousand distinct CDR3 sequences, and under 25% of those were seen once. Jointly, the top ten make up roughly 52% of the sample. Sequenced material: blood. These receptors came from a woman aged 45-60 years with Graves' hyperthyroidism.

The V gene is TRBV3-1, the J gene TRBJ2-2; 10 bases align to TRBD2. The CDR3 length is 16 residues. J was trimmed by 4 bases and V by 1 base; bases with no gene match: 3. Germline V CDR1 and CDR2: LGHDT, YNNKEL (reference sequence). The CDR3 here is CASSQGAGGGTGELFF. CDR3 sequence (DNA): TGTGCCAGCAGCCAAGGAGCGGGAGGGGGCACCGGGGAGCTGTTTTTT.

This clonotype was found many times. The CDR3 DNA sequence: TGTGCCAGCAGTCCTAGAGGACGGGTGGATGATCAGCCCCAGCATTTT. As protein: CASSPRGRVDDQPQHF. The chain has TRBV12-3 or TRBV12-4 and TRBJ1-5; D gene ambiguous. The V end lost 5 bases, the J end lost 5 bases, and 19 bases lay between the germline ends. This CDR3 is built from 16 residues.

This clonotype was observed a few times. CDR3 residues: CASSSRATLNTEAFF. In DNA, the CDR3 is TGTGCCAGCAGTTCCCGGGCGACCTTGAACACTGAAGCTTTCTTT. The rearrangement uses TRBV6-1 and TRBJ1-1, with no clear D. V was pared by 5 bases and J by 0 bases, with 13 bases between. This CDR3 comprises 15 residues. Germline assignment: CDR1 MNHNS and CDR2 SASEGT.

This clonotype was counted many times. The V and J genes are TRBV6-1 and TRBJ2-7; unclear D gene. Germline V gives CDR1 MNHNS, CDR2 SASEGT. The CDR3 has 13 residues. V lost 1 base, J lost 3 bases, and 7 bases lay in between. CDR3 in amino acids: CASSEVNYYEQYF. CDR3 DNA: TGTGCCAGCAGTGAAGTCAATTACTACGAGCAGTACTTC.

This clonotype was observed at least ten times. J is TRBJ1-5 and V is TRBV20-1; D remains unclear. The germline V gene encodes CDR1 DFQATT and CDR2 SNEGSKA (reference sequence). CDR3 length: 12 residues. Deletions cut 4 bases from V and 0 bases from J, with 4 bases between. The DNA of the CDR3 is TGCAGTGCTACTTATAGCAATCAGCCCCAGCATTTT. The encoded protein is CSATYSNQPQHF.